These 29 T cell receptor beta chains share one sample of origin, sequenced in a study of T cells after yellow fever vaccination. TCRdb itself ran the 5' RACE reads through MiXCR, one entry per CDR3 protein. There are hundreds of thousands of distinct CDR3 sequences in the sample; roughly an eighth occur only once, and 3.2% lies in the top ten. Here the sequenced sample was CD4+ T cells sorted from PBMCs, taken 15 days after the yellow fever booster vaccination. These receptors all stem from a man in his late teens or twenties who received the YFV17D yellow fever vaccine.

This clonotype has a single count. The J gene is TRBJ1-6, the V gene TRBV7-6; 8 bases match TRBD1. The CDR3 is made up of 21 amino acids. V lost 2 bases, J lost 0 bases, and 15 bases stayed unmatched. The germline V gene encodes CDR1 SGHVS and CDR2 FNYEAQ. The CDR3 loop is CASSLNSGGVLKSSYNSPLHF. CDR3 in DNA: TGTGCCAGCAGCTTAAATTCAGGGGGCGTTTTGAAGAGCTCCTATAATTCACCCCTCCACTTT. Using reference TRBV7-6 and TRBJ1-6 for the parts outside the CDR3, the full variable domain is GAGVSQSPRYKVTKRGQDVALRCDPISGHVSLYWYRQALGQGPEFLTYFNYEAQQDKSGLPNDRFSAERPEGSISTLTIQRTEQRDSAMYRCASSLNSGGVLKSSYNSPLHFGNGTRLTVT.

The rearrangement uses TRBV5-1 and TRBJ2-3; 9 bases align to TRBD2. Looked up from germline, CDR1 is SGHRS and CDR2 is YFSETQ. CDR3 size: 17 residues. The V and J ends lost 0 bases and 2 bases, in that order; junction bases with no gene match: 7. The CDR3 loop reads CASSLGQTSGFTDTQYF. Here the CDR3 DNA reads TGCGCCAGCAGCTTGGGGCAGACTAGCGGTTTCACAGATACGCAGTATTTT.

Ten or more counts support this clonotype. The J gene is TRBJ2-7, the V gene TRBV5-1; D perhaps matches TRBD2 (6 bases). Germline V gene lookup returns CDR1 SGHRS and CDR2 YFSETQ. Trimming left V 4 bases short and J 1 base short, with 12 bases between. The CDR3 is 14 amino acids. The CDR3 reads CASSATGTSYEQYV. The CDR3 DNA reads as TGCGCCAGCAGCGCAACCGGGACTTCCTACGAGCAGTACGTC.

In this sample, this clonotype turned up a few times. This sequence joins TRBV9 and TRBJ2-2; 9 bases agree with TRBD1. Germline CDR1 is SGDLS and CDR2 is YYNGEE. There are 17 residues in the CDR3. V shed 3 bases and J 6 bases; nucleotides not matched to a gene: 12. The chain's CDR3 is CASSALSGQGSSGELFF. CDR3 in DNA: TGTGCCAGCAGCGCCCTATCGGGACAGGGATCCTCCGGGGAGCTGTTTTTT.

This chain links TRBV12-3 or TRBV12-4 with TRBJ1-1; 9 bases match TRBD1. V lost 6 bases, J lost 5 bases, and 10 bases stayed unmatched. The CDR3 loop spans 15 amino acids. The CDR3 protein is CASRRLTGGETEAFF. The CDR3 DNA is TGTGCCAGCAGGAGGCTCACAGGGGGCGAAACTGAAGCTTTCTTT.

The J gene is TRBJ2-5, the V gene TRBV19, with TRBD1 matching 10 bases. The CDR3 totals 14 residues. The germline V gene has CDR1 LNHDA and CDR2 SQIVND (reference sequence). The V segment lost 7 bases and the J segment 4 bases; nucleotides outside the gene matches: 6. The CDR3 is CASTMTGGLETQYF. The CDR3, as DNA: TGTGCCAGTACCATGACAGGGGGCCTAGAGACCCAGTACTTC.

The gene calls are TRBV6-2 or TRBV6-3 and TRBJ2-7; tentative D call: TRBD1 (6 bases). V gave up 0 bases and J gave up 5 bases, with 11 bases separating them. The CDR3 loop spans 14 amino acids. Germline loops: CDR1 MNHEY, CDR2 SVGEGT. CDR3 protein: CASSYSVQGDEQYF. In nucleotides, the CDR3 is TGTGCCAGCAGTTACTCGGTACAGGGCGACGAGCAGTACTTC.

In its sample, this clonotype was seen many times. This chain uses TRBV5-6 with TRBJ2-1; TRBD2 matches at 7 bases. This CDR3 has 14 amino acids. J was trimmed by 5 bases and V by 3 bases; bases with no gene match: 5. The germline V gene encodes CDR1 SGHDT and CDR2 YYEEEE. CDR3 DNA sequence: TGTGCCAGCAGCTCTAGCGCGGGGGACAATGAGCAGTTCTTC. It yields the protein CASSSSAGDNEQFF.

This clonotype appeared a few times. This chain's CDR3 is CASSLHAENIQYF. Here the CDR3 DNA reads TGTGCCAGCAGCTTGCATGCGGAAAACATTCAGTACTTC. The V and J genes are TRBV7-8 and TRBJ2-4; the D is unclear. CDR3 size: 13 residues. V was clipped by 3 bases and J by 5 bases, with 8 bases between them. The germline V gene has CDR1 SGHVS and CDR2 FQNEAQ.

As DNA, the CDR3 is TGTGCCAGCAGCCGGTTCAGCGGGGCAGGACAGCCCCAGCATTTT. Its protein is CASSRFSGAGQPQHF. V gene TRBV3-1 combines with J gene TRBJ1-5; D possibly corresponds to TRBD1 (5 bases). Germline assignment: CDR1 LGHDT and CDR2 YNNKEL (reference sequence). Trimming took 4 bases from V and 7 from J, leaving 17 bases between them. This CDR3 comprises 15 residues.

Ten or more counts support this clonotype. The V and J genes are TRBV6-6 and TRBJ2-7, with D hard to call. Germline CDR1 reads MNHNY; CDR2 reads SVGAGI (reference sequence). Trimming shortened V by 6 bases and J by 0 bases, and 6 bases separated the two germline ends. The CDR3 totals 12 residues. CDR3 in amino acids: CASSRSSYEQYV. DNA of the CDR3: TGTGCCAGCAGCCGTAGCTCCTACGAGCAGTACGTC.

The chain combines TRBV12-3 or TRBV12-4 with TRBJ2-3; 10 bases match TRBD2. Trimming at V came to 5 bases and at J to 2 bases, leaving 7 bases not matched to a gene. The CDR3 sequence is 16 residues long. In DNA, the CDR3 is TGTGCCAGCAGTATCTGGACTAGCGGAGTCACAGATACGCAGTATTTT. It yields the protein CASSIWTSGVTDTQYF.

This clonotype showed up just a few times. The rearrangement uses TRBV18 and TRBJ2-7, with D maybe TRBD2 (7 bases). The CDR3 runs 15 residues. V lost 4 bases and J 2 bases, leaving 15 bases between the germline ends. Germline assignment: CDR1 KGHSH and CDR2 LQKENI. CDR3 protein: CASSQTRGAAYEQYF. The CDR3 DNA reads TGTGCCAGCTCACAGACACGGGGGGCGGCCTACGAGCAGTACTTC. The full variable domain, completed using reference TRBV18 and TRBJ2-7, is NAGVMQNPRHLVRRRGQEARLRCSPMKGHSHVYWYRQLPEEGLKFMVYLQKENIIDESGMPKERFSAEFPKEGPSILRIQQVVRGDSAAYFCASSQTRGAAYEQYFGPGTRLTVT.

The chain couples TRBV7-9 to TRBJ2-6, with 10 bases aligning to TRBD1. Germline lookup yields CDR1 SEHNR and CDR2 FQNEAQ (reference sequence). J was trimmed by 2 bases and V by 5 bases; bases with no gene match: 6. The CDR3 length is 17 residues. CDR3 protein: CASSPGQGRTGANVLTF. The CDR3 DNA reads TGTGCCAGCAGCCCGGGACAGGGGAGGACTGGGGCCAACGTCCTGACTTTC.

This clonotype was counted a few times. This chain connects TRBV20-1 to TRBJ2-5; D not certain. Trimming removed 3 bases from V and 2 bases from J, with 7 bases in between. Germline CDR1 and CDR2: DFQATT and SNEGSKA (reference sequence). The CDR3 is made up of 12 amino acids. CDR3 amino acids: CSASPNQETQYF. CDR3 nucleotide sequence: TGCAGTGCTAGTCCGAATCAAGAGACCCAGTACTTC.

This clonotype was observed a few times. The chain couples TRBV27 to TRBJ2-1, with D unresolved. V was cut by 6 bases and J by 0 bases, with 15 bases left in between. The germline V gene has CDR1 MNHEY and CDR2 SMNVEV (reference sequence). This CDR3 is built from 16 residues. The CDR3 region has the DNA TGTGCCAGCAGCAGCCTGGTCTATAGCTCCTACAATGAGCAGTTCTTC. Translating gives CASSSLVYSSYNEQFF.

The genes are TRBV12-3 or TRBV12-4 and TRBJ1-2; TRBD1 is a possible D gene (5 bases). V shed 7 bases and J shed 2 bases, with 14 bases lying between them. The CDR3 runs 14 residues. Here the CDR3 reads CASTVFGANYGYTF. In DNA, the CDR3 is TGTGCCAGCACCGTTTTCGGGGCGAACTATGGCTACACCTTC.

The chain carries TRBV4-3 and TRBJ2-7; D is possibly TRBD1 or TRBD2 (7 bases each). Germline CDR1 and CDR2: LGHNA and YSLEER. The CDR3 spans 15 residues. Trimming shortened V by 0 bases and J by 7 bases, and 16 bases separated the two germline ends. CDR3 loop: CASSQEGGWGGEQYF. The DNA for the CDR3 is TGCGCCAGCAGCCAAGAAGGGGGCTGGGGGGGTGAGCAGTACTTC.

The J gene is TRBJ2-5, the V gene TRBV7-7; TRBD2 aligns across 9 bases. V trimming: 1 base; J trimming: 5 bases; junction bases outside the gene matches: 8. The CDR3 length is 16 residues. Germline assignment: CDR1 SSHAT and CDR2 FNYEAQ (reference sequence). The CDR3 coding sequence is TGTGCCAGCAGCTTAGATCTGGCGGGGGGGGGCGAGACCCAGTACTTC. Translated, it gives CASSLDLAGGGETQYF.

The rearrangement links TRBV29-1 to TRBJ2-5; D is unclear. Germline V gene data show CDR1 as SQVTM and CDR2 as ANQGSEA. The CDR3 loop spans 13 amino acids. The V end lost 2 bases, the J end lost 0 bases, and 7 bases lay between the germline ends. CDR3 residues: CSVETDYQETQYF. The DNA for the CDR3 is TGCAGCGTTGAAACAGATTACCAAGAGACCCAGTACTTC.

This clonotype was detected a few times. The rearrangement uses TRBV7-2 and TRBJ1-5; maybe TRBD1 (5 bases). CDR1 and CDR2 from the germline V gene are SGHTA and FQGNSA. CDR3 length equals 14 residues. V lost 1 base to trimming and J lost 8 bases, with 12 bases between them. CDR3 DNA sequence: TGTGCCAGCAGCTTAGGCAGGGATAGTGAGCCCCAGCATTTT. Its translation: CASSLGRDSEPQHF. Full variable domain (remainder filled in from reference TRBV7-2 and TRBJ1-5): GAGVSQSPSNKVTEKGKDVELRCDPISGHTALYWYRQSLGQGLEFLIYFQGNSAPDKSGLPSDRFSAERTGGSVSTLTIQRTQQEDSAVYLCASSLGRDSEPQHFGDGTRLSIL.

There are many counts of this clonotype. The V gene is TRBV5-5, the J gene TRBJ2-5, with 7 bases identical to TRBD2. The V and J ends lost 3 bases and 3 bases, in that order; junction bases with no gene match: 8. The CDR3 covers 15 residues. Germline V gene sequence: CDR1 SGHKS, CDR2 YYEKEE (reference sequence). The DNA for the CDR3 is TGTGCCAGCAGCTCGTGGGGGGGTGCCAAAGAGACCCAGTACTTC. It encodes CASSSWGGAKETQYF.

The rearrangement uses TRBV20-1 and TRBJ2-7; TRBD2 might be the D (6 bases). The germline V gene encodes CDR1 DFQATT and CDR2 SNEGSKA (reference sequence). The CDR3 totals 13 residues. Trimming took 3 bases from V and 3 from J, leaving 12 bases between them. As DNA, the CDR3 is TGCAGTGCTAGGGAGGGCCCAAACTACGAGCAGTACTTC. Translation: CSAREGPNYEQYF.

This chain uses TRBV5-1 with TRBJ1-1; D might be TRBD1 (6 bases). Germline values: CDR1 SGHRS, CDR2 YFSETQ. The CDR3 runs 15 residues. Trimming cost V 0 bases and J 1 base, with 10 bases left between them. CDR3 sequence reads: CASSLEPTGNTEAFF. The CDR3, as DNA: TGCGCCAGCAGCTTGGAGCCGACAGGGAACACTGAAGCTTTCTTT. Drawing the rest from reference TRBV5-1 and TRBJ1-1, the complete variable domain is KAGVTQTPRYLIKTRGQQVTLSCSPISGHRSVSWYQQTPGQGLQFLFEYFSETQRNKGNFPGRFSGRQFSNSRSEMNVSTLELGDSALYLCASSLEPTGNTEAFFGQGTRLTVV.

The chain has TRBV27 and TRBJ2-1; D may be TRBD1 (6 bases). CDR1 is MNHEY and CDR2 is SMNVEV in the germline V gene (reference sequence). Trimming left V 3 bases short and J 2 bases short, with 11 bases between. The CDR3 consists of 15 residues. CDR3 bases: TGTGCCAGCAGTTTGCGCAGGGGTACCTACAATGAGCAGTTCTTC. Its translation: CASSLRRGTYNEQFF.

This clonotype was observed many times. V and J are TRBV20-1 and TRBJ2-4, with D maybe TRBD2 (6 bases). The CDR3 spans 14 residues. V was shortened by 5 bases and J by 7 bases, with 18 bases between the two germline ends. CDR1 is DFQATT and CDR2 is SNEGSKA in the germline V gene (reference sequence). The CDR3 protein is CSAVFRDSGNIQYF. CDR3 coding DNA: TGCAGTGCTGTTTTCCGAGACAGCGGGAACATTCAGTACTTC.

This clonotype was counted between two and nine times. The V call is TRBV6-2 or TRBV6-3, the J call TRBJ2-3; weak D call: TRBD1 (6 bases). Germline CDR1 MNHEY, CDR2 SVGEGT. The ends were cut back, 7 bases at V and 1 base at J, with 12 bases in the middle. The CDR3 consists of 14 residues. The CDR3 reads CASTKRQGTDTQYF. DNA of the CDR3: TGTGCCAGCACCAAGAGACAGGGCACAGATACGCAGTATTTT.

In its sample, this clonotype was seen many times. The V and J genes are TRBV7-7 and TRBJ2-7, with D unclear. V dropped 5 bases and J dropped 4 bases, with 15 bases sitting between them. The CDR3 covers 14 residues. CDR1 and CDR2 (germline): SSHAT, FNYEAQ (reference sequence). The CDR3 is CASSPDGRFYEQYF. CDR3 nucleotides: TGTGCCAGCAGCCCGGACGGAAGGTTTTACGAGCAGTACTTC.

J is TRBJ1-5 and V is TRBV18, with TRBD1 identical over 10 bases. The junction had 11 bases not matched to a gene; V was cut back by 6 bases and J by 6 bases. The CDR3 is 16 residues long. From germline, CDR1 is KGHSH and CDR2 LQKENI. The chain's CDR3 is CASSPNGQGVLQPQHF. The CDR3 nucleotides read TGTGCCAGCTCCCCGAACGGACAGGGGGTGCTTCAGCCCCAGCATTTT.